The next 2 T cell receptor beta chains were all read from a single sample in a study of cytomegalovirus exposure and HLA in healthy donors. 13 Jbeta primers and 60 Vbeta primers were used for the PCR. Produced via immunoSEQ multiplex PCR; TCRdb's table is partial and in-frame only. The repertoire includes 180,000 or so clones, 80% to 90% of them detected once, and less than 0.35% sits in the top ten. Sequencing was performed on PBMCs. The receptors originated from a woman under 40 in good health and CMV-seronegative.

The chain employs TRBV7-3 and TRBJ2-7, with D perhaps TRBD1 (5 bases). The CDR3 is made up of 13 amino acids. The V gene's germline CDR1 is SGHTA and CDR2 FQGTGA. The germline V and J ends were trimmed by 2 bases and 2 bases, with 7 bases remaining between them. This CDR3 is CASSLSGTYEQYF. The CDR3 DNA follows: TGTGCCAGCAGCTTATCAGGGACCTACGAGCAGTACTTC.

V usage is TRBV10-3 and J usage is TRBJ2-1; D might be TRBD2 (5 bases). Trimming cost V 6 bases and J 2 bases, with 14 bases left between them. This CDR3 contains 15 residues. Germline loops: CDR1 ENHRY, CDR2 SYGVKD. The CDR3 reads CAIRKDLLAYNEQFF. The CDR3, as DNA: TGTGCCATCAGAAAGGACTTGTTAGCCTACAATGAGCAGTTCTTC.